Below, 15 T cell receptor beta chains from the same sample are listed, as sequenced in a study of T cells expressing NK-cell markers. TCRdb re-called the 5' RACE reads; every CDR3 protein appears as one record, without DNA. Reported are 500,000 or so distinct CDR3 sequences; the ten largest clones contain roughly 3.4%. Material for sequencing was blood T cells: a sorted CD56 or NKG2C T cell subset, CD4+ or CD8+ T cells, or bulk PBMC T cells (not recorded which). These receptors originate from a man aged 18 to 30 in good health.

The CDR3 sequence is CSASRGYAGNQPQHF. The chain couples TRBV20-1 to TRBJ1-5. This CDR3 has 15 residues. The germline gives CDR1 DFQATT, CDR2 SNEGSKA (reference sequence).

CDR3 protein: CASSLDTGSGEQFF. The V call is TRBV7-2, the J call TRBJ2-1. Per germline, CDR1 SGHTA and CDR2 FQGNSA. CDR3 length: 14 residues.

The CDR3 loop reads CASSEVRQGRETQYF. The chain carries TRBV25-1 and TRBJ2-5; TCRdb's assignment of TRBD1 cannot be checked, as there is no DNA. Germline-derived CDR1 and CDR2 are MGHDK and SYGVNS. The CDR3 has 15 amino acids.

The rearrangement joins TRBV12-3 or TRBV12-4 to TRBJ2-7; the D call from TCRdb, TRBD1, cannot be confirmed without DNA. This CDR3 spans 14 amino acids. CDR3 protein: CASSPFQGAEEQYF.

The rearrangement joins TRBV6-1 to TRBJ1-1; lacking DNA, the TRBD1 call made by TCRdb goes unchecked. Germline CDR1 and CDR2: MNHNS and SASEGT. This CDR3 is built from 16 residues. The CDR3 reads CASSKTGSGGGTEAFF.

The chain links TRBV18 to TRBJ2-3; TCRdb's assignment of TRBD1 cannot be checked, as there is no DNA. The CDR3 loop spans 17 amino acids. Germline CDR1 is KGHSH and CDR2 is LQKENI. CDR3: CASSPPEDRGIMNTQYF.

This sequence joins TRBV19 and TRBJ2-1; TCRdb gives TRBD1 as the D gene, but with no DNA this cannot be confirmed. The CDR3 consists of 15 residues. The germline V gene encodes CDR1 LNHDA and CDR2 SQIVND (reference sequence). CDR3 sequence reads: CATAQGRNTYNEQFF. Full variable domain (missing parts from reference TRBV19 and TRBJ2-1): DGGITQSPKYLFRKEGQNVTLSCEQNLNHDAMYWYRQDPGQGLRLIYYSQIVNDFQKGDIAEGYSVSREKKESFPLTVTSAQKNPTAFYLCATAQGRNTYNEQFFGPGTRLTVL.

The chain uses TRBV7-9 and TRBJ1-1; TCRdb outputs TRBD1, but without DNA this stays unchecked. The germline V gene encodes CDR1 SEHNR and CDR2 FQNEAQ (reference sequence). The CDR3 is 12 residues long. The CDR3 protein is CASTTQGSEAFF.

The chain carries TRBV5-6 and TRBJ2-1; TCRdb reports TRBD1, a call that lacks DNA to check it against. CDR3 length: 13 residues. Germline-derived CDR1 and CDR2 are SGHDT and YYEEEE. The CDR3 spells CASSLGVPNEQFF.

The chain joins TRBV20-1 to TRBJ2-1; TCRdb designates TRBD2, a call that cannot be tested without DNA. This CDR3 contains 16 residues. In germline, CDR1 is DFQATT, CDR2 SNEGSKA (reference sequence). The CDR3 loop reads CSGRLASGSSYNEQFF.

The chain links TRBV5-5 to TRBJ1-5; checking the TCRdb D call of TRBD1 is not possible without DNA. Germline V gene data show CDR1 as SGHKS and CDR2 as YYEKEE (reference sequence). CDR3 size: 15 residues. The CDR3 protein is CASSSGQGAGQPQHF. The full variable domain, its missing parts supplied by reference TRBV5-5 and TRBJ1-5, is DAGVTQSPTHLIKTRGQQVTLRCSPISGHKSVSWYQQVLGQGPQFIFQYYEKEERGRGNFPDRFSARQFPNYSSELNVNALLLGDSALYLCASSSGQGAGQPQHFGDGTRLSIL.

This chain connects TRBV6-1 to TRBJ1-2; the TRBD1 assignment by TCRdb is unverifiable without DNA. The germline gives CDR1 MNHNS, CDR2 SASEGT. CDR3 length: 13 amino acids. CDR3 sequence: CASSVGTDFGYTF.

The V gene is TRBV12-3 or TRBV12-4, the J gene TRBJ2-4; TCRdb's D call of TRBD1 is untestable without DNA. The length of the CDR3 is 14 residues. This chain's CDR3 is CASSGQGVGNIQYF.

The V and J genes are TRBV9 and TRBJ2-7; the TCRdb D gene call, TRBD2, has no DNA to confirm it. The CDR3 sequence is 19 residues long. Germline V gives CDR1 SGDLS, CDR2 YYNGEE. The CDR3 is CASIRHKYGLAGAGDEQYF.

The chain is built from TRBV20-1 and TRBJ1-1. Germline assignment: CDR1 DFQATT and CDR2 SNEGSKA (reference sequence). The CDR3 runs 13 residues. CDR3 in amino acids: CSASVSLNTEAFF.